A selection of T cell receptor beta chains follows, all from one sample in a study of cytomegalovirus exposure and HLA in healthy donors. Clones were sequenced by immunoSEQ multiplex PCR, and TCRdb holds only the in-frame ones, with some missing. The sample holds roughly 42,000 clones. The sequencing input was PBMCs. The origin of the receptors is a man aged 30-40 years in good health and CMV-seronegative. The CDR3 runs from the conserved cysteine through the conserved F or W.

TRBJ1-2 | TRBV30 | CAWSAGQFYGYTF
TRBJ1-2 | TRBV19 | CASARDRGYGYTF
TRBJ2-7 | TRBV9 | CASSPRTGYEQYF
TRBJ2-1 | TRBV7-2 | CASSLAGLAGHNEQFF
TRBJ2-5 | TRBV15 | CATSRDLWSWYF
TRBJ2-7 | TRBV5-1 | CASNRAGTYEQYF
TRBJ2-1 | TRBV5-1 | CASSLTGGASYNEQFF
TRBJ1-1 | TRBV29-1 | CSVGPGWNTEAFF
TRBJ1-4 | TRBV30 | CAWSVTFF
TRBJ1-2 | TRBV27 | CASSSDRGRGYTF
TRBJ2-1 | TRBV7-3 | CASSWAGAGYNEQFF
TRBJ1-2 | TRBV19 | CASRPRKAPGDYGYTF
TRBJ2-3 | TRBV18 | CASSPRTGDTQYF
TRBJ1-1 | TRBV2 | CASSEVRARAFF
TRBJ2-4 | TRBV30 | CAWSVRGRAGKNIQYF
TRBJ1-2 | TRBV5-6 | CASSLRAARGYGYTF
TRBJ2-1 | TRBV20-1 | CSPQGNEQFF
TRBJ1-1 | TRBV6-1 | CASRENTEAFF
TRBJ2-3 | TRBV6-5 | CASSQLAGETDTQYF
TRBJ2-1 | TRBV6-5 | CASSYGGSSYNEQFF
TRBJ1-2 | TRBV7-9 | CASSSGYGYTF
TRBJ1-2 | TRBV23-1 | CASSPPRDREAAGYTF
TRBJ1-4 | TRBV6-5 | CASSYSAGWGEKLFF
TRBJ2-2 | TRBV7-6 | CATGTSPGELFF
TRBJ1-2 | TRBV4-1 | CASSQEGQGPYGYTF
TRBJ2-7 | TRBV27 | CASRVAGRKNEQYF
TRBJ1-3 | TRBV19 | CASTDSSSGNTIYF
TRBJ2-3 | TRBV11-2 | CASSLVRLASDTQYF
TRBJ1-4 | TRBV5-1 | CASSGQGRGEKLFF
TRBJ1-2 | TRBV30 | CAWSGGARGYGYTF
TRBJ1-1 | TRBV30 | CAWSVLPGNAEAFF
TRBJ2-1 | TRBV7-2 | CASSLRTDSYNEQFF
TRBJ1-5 | TRBV4-3 | CASSQDNSRIRQPQHF
TRBJ2-3 | TRBV19 | CASSLGTSGTDTQYF